This T cell receptor (beta chain) was obtained from a study of response to subunit inactivated influenza vaccine. The V gene lost 4 bases and the J gene lost 6 bases, with 18 bases spanning the gap. This CDR3 spans 16 amino acids. Per the germline V gene, CDR1 is SEHNR and CDR2 is FQNEAQ (reference sequence). Broader study findings: Authors suggested that a seasonal influenza vaccination recruits few new T cells each time.

TCRdb independently ran MiXCR on the RT-PCR reads; one entry per CDR3 protein. The sample has more than 700,000 distinct CDR3 sequences, 21% seen once. Of note for this clonotype: The antigen is not known.

The sequencing used PBMCs from blood, collected approximately 5 days after vaccination. The chain combines TRBV7-9 with TRBJ1-4; TRBD1 is a possible D gene (5 bases). The source of this sequence is a man aged 45-60 years who received an inactivated influenza vaccine. In DNA form, the CDR3 reads TGTGCCAGCAGCTCTGGCGAGGGGCCGGCCTATGAAAAACTGTTTTTT. This encodes CASSSGEGPAYEKLFF.